Given below is one TCR beta chain in context. This entry comes from a study of control samples from healthy donors and cancer patients. Method: immunoSEQ multiplex PCR; TCRdb's copy keeps in-frame clones and lacks some. The sample lists over 150,000 clones, roughly 94% seen once, with approximately 15% in the top ten. Germline assignment: CDR1 KGHSH and CDR2 LQKENI. Deletions cut 1 base from V and 0 bases from J, with 5 bases between. The CDR3 covers 14 residues. This clonotype was sampled from a man aged 60-69 years with colorectal cancer. V and J are TRBV18 and TRBJ2-3, with a tentative D call TRBD1 (5 bases). Sequenced material: PBMCs. The CDR3 nucleotides are TGTGCCAGCTCACCACAGGGGAGCACAGATACGCAGTATTTT. Amino acid sequence: CASSPQGSTDTQYF.